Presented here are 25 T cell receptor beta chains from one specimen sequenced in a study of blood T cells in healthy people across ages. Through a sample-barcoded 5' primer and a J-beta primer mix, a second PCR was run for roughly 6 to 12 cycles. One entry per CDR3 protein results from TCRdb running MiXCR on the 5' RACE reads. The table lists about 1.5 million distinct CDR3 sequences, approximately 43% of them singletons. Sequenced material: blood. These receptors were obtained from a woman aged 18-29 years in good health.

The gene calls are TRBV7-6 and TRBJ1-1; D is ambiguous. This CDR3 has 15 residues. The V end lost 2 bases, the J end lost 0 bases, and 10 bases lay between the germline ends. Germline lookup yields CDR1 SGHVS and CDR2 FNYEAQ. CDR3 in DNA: TGTGCCAGCAGCTTACCTCGGGAAATGAACACTGAAGCTTTCTTT. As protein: CASSLPREMNTEAFF. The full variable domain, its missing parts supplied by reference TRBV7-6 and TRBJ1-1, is GAGVSQSPRYKVTKRGQDVALRCDPISGHVSLYWYRQALGQGPEFLTYFNYEAQQDKSGLPNDRFSAERPEGSISTLTIQRTEQRDSAMYRCASSLPREMNTEAFFGQGTRLTVV.

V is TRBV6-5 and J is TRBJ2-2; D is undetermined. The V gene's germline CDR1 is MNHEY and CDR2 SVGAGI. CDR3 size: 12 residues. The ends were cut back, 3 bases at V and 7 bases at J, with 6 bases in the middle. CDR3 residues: CASSYTVGELFF. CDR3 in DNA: TGTGCCAGCAGTTATACAGTCGGGGAGCTGTTTTTT.

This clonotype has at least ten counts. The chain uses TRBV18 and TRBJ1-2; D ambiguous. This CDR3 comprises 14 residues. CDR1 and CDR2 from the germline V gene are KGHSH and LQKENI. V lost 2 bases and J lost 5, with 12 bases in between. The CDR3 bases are TGTGCCAGCTCACCAGGCACCGGAATTTATGGCTACACCTTC. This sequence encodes CASSPGTGIYGYTF.

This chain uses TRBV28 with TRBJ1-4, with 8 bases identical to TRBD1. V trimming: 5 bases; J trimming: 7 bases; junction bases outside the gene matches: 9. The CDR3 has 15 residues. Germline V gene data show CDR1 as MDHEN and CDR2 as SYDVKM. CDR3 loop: CASSVFRGHSEKLFF. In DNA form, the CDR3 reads TGTGCCAGCAGTGTTTTCAGGGGGCATAGTGAAAAACTGTTTTTT.

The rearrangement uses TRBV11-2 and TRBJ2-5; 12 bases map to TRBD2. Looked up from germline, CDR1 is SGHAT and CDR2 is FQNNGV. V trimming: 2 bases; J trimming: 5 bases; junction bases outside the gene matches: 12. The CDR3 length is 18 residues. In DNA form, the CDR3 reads TGTGCCAGCAGCTTAACTAGCGGGAGGATAGGGGACTTGGAGACCCAGTACTTC. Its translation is CASSLTSGRIGDLETQYF.

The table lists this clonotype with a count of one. The CDR3 protein is CASGVGVGYTF. The CDR3 DNA sequence: TGTGCCAGCGGGGTCGGCGTCGGCTACACCTTC. The rearrangement joins TRBV2 to TRBJ1-2; D is undetermined. This CDR3 has 11 residues. The V end lost 8 bases, the J end lost 8 bases, and 12 bases lay between the germline ends. The germline gives CDR1 SNHLY, CDR2 FYNNEI. Full variable domain (outside the CDR3, taken from reference TRBV2 and TRBJ1-2): EPEVTQTPSHQVTQMGQEVILRCVPISNHLYFYWYRQILGQKVEFLVSFYNNEISEKSEIFDDQFSVERPDGSNFTLKIRSTKLEDSAMYFCASGVGVGYTFGSGTRLTVV.

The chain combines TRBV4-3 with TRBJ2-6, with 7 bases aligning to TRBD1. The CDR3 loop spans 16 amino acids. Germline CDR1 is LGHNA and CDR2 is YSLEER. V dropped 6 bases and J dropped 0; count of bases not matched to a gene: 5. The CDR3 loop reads CASRGTELSGANVLTF. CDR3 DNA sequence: TGCGCCAGCAGGGGGACAGAACTCTCTGGGGCCAACGTCCTGACTTTC.

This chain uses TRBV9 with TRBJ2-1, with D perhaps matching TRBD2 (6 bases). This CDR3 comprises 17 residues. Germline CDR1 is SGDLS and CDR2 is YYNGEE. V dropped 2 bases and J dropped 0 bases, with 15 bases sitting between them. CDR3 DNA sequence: TGTGCCAGCAGCGTCGGGGGACCGACTGCCTCCTACAATGAGCAGTTCTTC. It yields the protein CASSVGGPTASYNEQFF.

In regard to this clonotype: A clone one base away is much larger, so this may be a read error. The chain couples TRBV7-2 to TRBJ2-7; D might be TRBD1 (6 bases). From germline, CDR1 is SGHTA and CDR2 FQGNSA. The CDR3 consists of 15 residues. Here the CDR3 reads CACSSLDRLSYEQYF. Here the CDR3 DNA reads TGTGCCTGCAGCTCCTTAGACAGGCTCTCCTACGAGCAGTACTTC. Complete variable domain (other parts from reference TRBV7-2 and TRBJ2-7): GAGVSQSPSNKVTEKGKDVELRCDPISGHTALYWYRQSLGQGLEFLIYFQGNSAPDKSGLPSDRFSAERTGGSVSTLTIQRTQQEDSAVYLCACSSLDRLSYEQYFGPGTRLTVT.

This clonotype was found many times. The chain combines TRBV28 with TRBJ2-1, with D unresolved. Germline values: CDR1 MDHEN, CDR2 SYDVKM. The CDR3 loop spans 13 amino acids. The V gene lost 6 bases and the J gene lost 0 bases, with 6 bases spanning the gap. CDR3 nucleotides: TGTGCCAGCAGGGGAATCTCCTACAATGAGCAGTTCTTC. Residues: CASRGISYNEQFF.

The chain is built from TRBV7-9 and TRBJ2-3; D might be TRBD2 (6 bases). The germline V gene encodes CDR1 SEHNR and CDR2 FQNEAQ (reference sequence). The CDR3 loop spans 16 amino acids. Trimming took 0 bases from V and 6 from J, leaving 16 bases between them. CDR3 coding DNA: TGTGCCAGCAGCTTAGCAAGGCGGGACTCTTCTGATACGCAGTATTTT. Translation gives CASSLARRDSSDTQYF.

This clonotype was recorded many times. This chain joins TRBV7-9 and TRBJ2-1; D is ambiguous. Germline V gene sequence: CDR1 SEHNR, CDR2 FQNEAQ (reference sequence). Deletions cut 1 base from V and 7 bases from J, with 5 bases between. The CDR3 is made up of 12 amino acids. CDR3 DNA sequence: TGTGCCAGCAGCTTAGTGGGGAATGAGCAGTTCTTC. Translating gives CASSLVGNEQFF.

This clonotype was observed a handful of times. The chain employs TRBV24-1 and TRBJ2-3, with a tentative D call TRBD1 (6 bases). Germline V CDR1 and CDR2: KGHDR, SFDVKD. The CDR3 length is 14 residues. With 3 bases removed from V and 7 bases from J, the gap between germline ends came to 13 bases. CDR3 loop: CATSDLKTGYTQYF. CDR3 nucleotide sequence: TGTGCCACCAGTGATCTCAAGACAGGTTATACGCAGTATTTT.

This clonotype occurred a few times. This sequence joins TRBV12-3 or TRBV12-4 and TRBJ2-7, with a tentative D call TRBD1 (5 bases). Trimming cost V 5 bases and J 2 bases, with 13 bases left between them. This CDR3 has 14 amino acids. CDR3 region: CASSPRPGTYEQYF. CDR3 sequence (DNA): TGTGCCAGCAGTCCACGACCAGGGACCTACGAGCAGTACTTC.

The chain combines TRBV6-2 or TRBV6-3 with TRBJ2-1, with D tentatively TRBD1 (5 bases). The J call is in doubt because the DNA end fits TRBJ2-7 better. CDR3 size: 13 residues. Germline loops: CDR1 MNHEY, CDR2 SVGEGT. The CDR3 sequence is CASSCGHVGEQYF. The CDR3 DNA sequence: TGTGCCAGCAGTTGCGGACACGTCGGCGAGCAGTACTTC.

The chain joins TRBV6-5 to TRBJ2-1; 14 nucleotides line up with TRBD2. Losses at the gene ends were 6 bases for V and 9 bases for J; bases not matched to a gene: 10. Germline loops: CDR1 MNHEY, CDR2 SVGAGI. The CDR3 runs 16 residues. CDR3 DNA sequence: TGTGCCAGCAGAGCCTCGACTAGCGGGAGGGCCGGTGAGCAGTTCTTC. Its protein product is CASRASTSGRAGEQFF.

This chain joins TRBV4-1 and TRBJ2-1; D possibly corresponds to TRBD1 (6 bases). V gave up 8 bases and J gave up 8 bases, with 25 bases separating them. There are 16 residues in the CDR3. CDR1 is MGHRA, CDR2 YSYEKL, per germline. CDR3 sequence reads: CASESKTGTRGYEQFF. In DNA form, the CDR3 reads TGCGCCAGCGAATCCAAGACCGGGACAAGAGGGTATGAGCAGTTCTTC.

The CDR3 DNA reads as TGTGCCAGCAGTTTCGTCTCGAGCGTAGGGTATGAGCAGTTCTTC. Protein product: CASSFVSSVGYEQFF. V is TRBV12-3 or TRBV12-4 and J is TRBJ2-1, with D hard to call. V was shortened by 3 bases and J by 8 bases, with 17 bases between the two germline ends. CDR3 length: 15 amino acids.

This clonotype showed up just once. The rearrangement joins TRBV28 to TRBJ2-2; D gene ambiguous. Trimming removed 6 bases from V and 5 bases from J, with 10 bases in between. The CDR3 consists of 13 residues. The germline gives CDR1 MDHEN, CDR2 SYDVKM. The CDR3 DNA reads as TGTGCCAGCAGAGCCCATTCTACCGGGGAGCTGTTTTTT. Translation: CASRAHSTGELFF.

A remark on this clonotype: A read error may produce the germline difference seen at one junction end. The DNA of the CDR3 is TGTGCTAGCAGCCTAGACCAGTACTCCGGAGATGAGCAGTACTTC. Its translation: CASSLDQYSGDEQYF. The V gene is TRBV7-7, the J gene TRBJ2-5; D gene uncertain. This CDR3 region has 15 residues. The germline CDR1 and CDR2 sequences are SSHAT and FNYEAQ (reference sequence).

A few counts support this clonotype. CDR3 residues: CASSLNGAAYNEQFF. CDR3 nucleotides: TGTGCCAGCAGCTTAAACGGGGCCGCCTACAATGAGCAGTTCTTC. The chain has TRBV11-3 and TRBJ2-1; perhaps D is TRBD1 or TRBD2 (5 bases each). The V end was cut by 2 bases, the J end by 2 bases, with 10 bases between. This CDR3 is 15 amino acids long. Germline assignment: CDR1 SGHNT and CDR2 YENEEA.

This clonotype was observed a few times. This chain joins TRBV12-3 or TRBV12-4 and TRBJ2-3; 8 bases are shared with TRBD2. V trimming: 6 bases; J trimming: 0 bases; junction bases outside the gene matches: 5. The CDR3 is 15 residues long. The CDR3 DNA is TGTGCCAGCAGACAACTAGCGGTTAGCACAGATACGCAGTATTTT. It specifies CASRQLAVSTDTQYF.

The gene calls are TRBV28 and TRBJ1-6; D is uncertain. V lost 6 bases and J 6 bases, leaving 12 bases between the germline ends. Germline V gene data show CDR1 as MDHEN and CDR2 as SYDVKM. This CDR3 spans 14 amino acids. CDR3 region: CASSRTWGNSPLHF. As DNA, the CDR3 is TGTGCCAGCAGCCGGACTTGGGGTAATTCACCCCTCCACTTT.

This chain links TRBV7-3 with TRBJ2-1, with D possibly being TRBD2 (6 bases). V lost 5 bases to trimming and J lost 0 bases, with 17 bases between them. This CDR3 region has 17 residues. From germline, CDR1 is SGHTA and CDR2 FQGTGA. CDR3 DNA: TGTGCCAGCAGCCCCCAGGGACTTCCGAGCTCCTACAATGAGCAGTTCTTC. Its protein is CASSPQGLPSSYNEQFF.

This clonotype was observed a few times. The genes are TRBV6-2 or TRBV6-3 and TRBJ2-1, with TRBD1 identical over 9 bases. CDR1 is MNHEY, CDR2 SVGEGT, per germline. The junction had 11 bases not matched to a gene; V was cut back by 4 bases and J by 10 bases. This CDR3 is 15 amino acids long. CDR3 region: CASSLPGQGNEEQFF. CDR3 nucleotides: TGTGCCAGCAGTTTACCGGGACAGGGTAACGAGGAGCAGTTCTTC.